The clone carrying this T cell receptor (beta chain) is classed as medium-sized by frequency. The antigen is not known. The CDR3 contains 13 residues. The data stem from a study of CD8 T cells in cerebrospinal fluid in Alzheimer's disease. Overall study: CSF T cell clonal expansion was assessed by plate-based nested PCR and droplet-based sequencing. Study-level findings and limits: EBV-specific clones showed no enrichment in Alzheimer's patients and were not the top expanded clones.

10X single-cell V(D)J and 5' gene-expression libraries profiled CSF cells. Reprocessing the 10x single-cell sequencing reads, TCRdb reports a single entry for every CDR3 protein and omits DNA. The repertoire table contains 1,000 to 1,500 distinct CDR3 sequences. The sample consisted of cerebrospinal fluid. The chain couples TRBV12-3 or TRBV12-4 to TRBJ1-4; the TRBD1 assignment by TCRdb is unverifiable without DNA. The TCR originated in a human donor with Alzheimer's disease. The CDR3 protein is CASSRQGGEKLFF.